This T cell receptor beta chain was documented in a study of radiation and T cells in renal cell carcinoma. Time point given: blood 2 weeks post-SBRT. Treatment reported: 15 Gy SBRT to primary tumor, nephrectomy 4 weeks later. TCRdb's table, derived via immunoSEQ multiplex PCR, lists solely in-frame clones and lacks some. This sample yields about 130,000 clones, of which 81% are seen a single time; under 6.5% belongs to the top ten. The CDR3 consists of 19 residues. From germline, CDR1 is MNHNS and CDR2 SASEGT. V shed 4 bases and J 4 bases; nucleotides not matched to a gene: 18. The receptor's source is a man between 45 and 60 years old with renal cell carcinoma. The genes are TRBV6-1 and TRBJ2-5, with 10 bases lining up with TRBD2. The sample here was blood, taken from a patient whose treatment included radiotherapy and nephrectomy. The CDR3 DNA sequence: TGTGCCAGCAGTGCCACTCTGAAGCGGGGGGGCCGTGGAAGAGAGACCCAGTACTTC. Amino acid sequence: CASSATLKRGGRGRETQYF.